The clone carrying this T cell receptor beta chain showed up many times. What it binds is unknown. The CDR3 has 11 residues. Per the germline V gene, CDR1 is MNHEY and CDR2 is SVGEGT. The V and J ends lost 6 bases and 5 bases respectively, with 5 bases between them. The data originate from a study of response to subunit inactivated influenza vaccine. Study findings and constraints: Few additional T cells are recruited per seasonal influenza vaccination, authors suggested.

TCRdb processed the RT-PCR reads anew with MiXCR; each CDR3 protein has one entry. The sample includes a few hundred thousand distinct CDR3 sequences, roughly 22% of them seen just once. This receptor was taken from a man between 50 and 69 years old who received an inactivated influenza vaccine. The rearrangement links TRBV6-2 or TRBV6-3 to TRBJ2-1; a weak D match, TRBD1 (5 bases). Specimen: PBMCs from blood, collected less than 22 months after vaccination. CDR3 in amino acids: CASSRDNEQFF. The CDR3 DNA reads as TGTGCCAGCAGCAGGGACAATGAGCAGTTCTTC.